The 3 T cell receptor beta chains listed next were all sequenced from one sample in a study of CD8 T cells in ankylosing spondylitis. Study results and caveats: Within ankylosing spondylitis blood, a TCR beta motif made up of eight highly homologous variants appeared to be characteristic.

TCRdb passed the 5' RACE reads through MiXCR, listing each CDR3 protein once. This table holds some 800,000 distinct CDR3 sequences, around 11% found once. For these TCRs, the target antigens are not known. The sequenced sample consisted of blood, either unsorted or a sorted T cell fraction (not recorded which). The receptors derive from a male donor with ankylosing spondylitis.

In this sample, this clonotype turned up a few times. The chain links TRBV6-2 or TRBV6-3 to TRBJ1-6; D is uncertain. V was cut by 4 bases and J by 7 bases, with 14 bases left in between. The V gene's germline CDR1 is MNHEY and CDR2 SVGEGT. The CDR3 spans 15 residues. This chain's CDR3 is CASSSQPGGNSPLHF. The CDR3 nucleotides are TGTGCCAGCAGTTCCCAGCCGGGAGGAAATTCACCCCTCCACTTT.

This chain joins TRBV6-6 and TRBJ2-2; D is ambiguous. In germline, CDR1 is MNHNY, CDR2 SVGAGI (reference sequence). The CDR3 is 13 residues long. V gave up 11 bases and J gave up 0 bases, with 10 bases separating them. The CDR3 loop is CASRPSNTGELFF. The DNA of the CDR3 is TGTGCCTCCAGGCCTTCGAACACCGGGGAGCTGTTTTTT.

This chain links TRBV20-1 with TRBJ1-2, with 7 bases identical to TRBD1. This CDR3 is 13 amino acids long. Germline-derived CDR1 and CDR2 are DFQATT and SNEGSKA (reference sequence). With V trimmed by 3 bases and J by 5 bases, 6 bases remained unmatched. The CDR3, as DNA: TGCAGTGCTAGGGGGGACAGCGGGTATGGCTACACCTTC. Its protein is CSARGDSGYGYTF.